The entry below gives a single T cell receptor beta chain sequence along with its context. Its antigen is unidentified. The record originates from a study of CD8+ T cells in alopecia areata. Broader study findings: Researchers report lesional scalp, most notably alopecia totalis/universalis, outstripped normal scalp in clonality. Normal skin contains resident alphabeta T cells, and these are also sequenced in scalp samples.

After isolation, RNA underwent reverse transcription to generate cDNA as the sequencing template. TCRdb's table, derived via immunoSEQ multiplex PCR, lists solely in-frame clones and lacks some. Found here are about 140,000 clones, 50% to 60% of them singletons; the top ten hold 4.8%. Germline assignment: CDR1 GTSNPN and CDR2 SVGIG (reference sequence). The CDR3 has 13 amino acids. The germline V and J ends were trimmed by 1 base and 11 bases, with 14 bases remaining between them. The V and J genes are TRBV30 and TRBJ1-4; TRBD1 is a possible D gene (6 bases). The clonotype was recovered from a human donor in good health. The sequencing input was CD4+ T cells sorted from blood. For the CDR3, the DNA is TGTGCCTGGAGTGAGGGGATGGGGGGCAAACTGTTTTTT. Protein product: CAWSEGMGGKLFF.